This T cell receptor beta chain appears in the sequencing data of a study of T cells in Graves' hyperthyroidism and ophthalmopathy. At the level of the study: The authors collected peripheral blood at initial diagnosis, before any treatment.

Study-wide findings and caveats: Most expanded thyroid clonotypes above 0.001 also appeared in blood. Patients with ophthalmopathy were separated from those with stable hyperthyroidism by a 13 V-J model.

This clonotype has at least ten counts. Its target is not known. The V gene end was trimmed by 7 bases and the J gene end by 3 bases; junction bases not matched to a gene: 6. This CDR3 is built from 14 residues. Germline loops: CDR1 SGHDT, CDR2 YYEEEE. RNA transcripts provided the source from which TCR beta CDR3 regions were amplified. HTBI primers were the set used in a first-round RT-PCR of the TCR CDR3. One entry per CDR3 protein results from TCRdb running MiXCR on the multiplex PCR reads. The sample lists around 600,000 distinct CDR3 sequences, 14% occurring once. This TCR was sampled from a woman younger than 30 with Graves' ophthalmopathy. The chain links TRBV5-6 to TRBJ2-5; 10 nucleotides line up with TRBD1. The sample was blood. The CDR3 coding sequence is TGTGCCAGCGACCGGGACAGGGGTGAAGAGACCCAGTACTTC. Translated, it gives CASDRDRGEETQYF. The variable domain in full, completed from reference TRBV5-6 and TRBJ2-5, reads DAGVTQSPTHLIKTRGQQVTLRCSPKSGHDTVSWYQQALGQGPQFIFQYYEEEERQRGNFPDRFSGHQFPNYSSELNVNALLLGDSALYLCASDRDRGEETQYFGPGTRLLVL.